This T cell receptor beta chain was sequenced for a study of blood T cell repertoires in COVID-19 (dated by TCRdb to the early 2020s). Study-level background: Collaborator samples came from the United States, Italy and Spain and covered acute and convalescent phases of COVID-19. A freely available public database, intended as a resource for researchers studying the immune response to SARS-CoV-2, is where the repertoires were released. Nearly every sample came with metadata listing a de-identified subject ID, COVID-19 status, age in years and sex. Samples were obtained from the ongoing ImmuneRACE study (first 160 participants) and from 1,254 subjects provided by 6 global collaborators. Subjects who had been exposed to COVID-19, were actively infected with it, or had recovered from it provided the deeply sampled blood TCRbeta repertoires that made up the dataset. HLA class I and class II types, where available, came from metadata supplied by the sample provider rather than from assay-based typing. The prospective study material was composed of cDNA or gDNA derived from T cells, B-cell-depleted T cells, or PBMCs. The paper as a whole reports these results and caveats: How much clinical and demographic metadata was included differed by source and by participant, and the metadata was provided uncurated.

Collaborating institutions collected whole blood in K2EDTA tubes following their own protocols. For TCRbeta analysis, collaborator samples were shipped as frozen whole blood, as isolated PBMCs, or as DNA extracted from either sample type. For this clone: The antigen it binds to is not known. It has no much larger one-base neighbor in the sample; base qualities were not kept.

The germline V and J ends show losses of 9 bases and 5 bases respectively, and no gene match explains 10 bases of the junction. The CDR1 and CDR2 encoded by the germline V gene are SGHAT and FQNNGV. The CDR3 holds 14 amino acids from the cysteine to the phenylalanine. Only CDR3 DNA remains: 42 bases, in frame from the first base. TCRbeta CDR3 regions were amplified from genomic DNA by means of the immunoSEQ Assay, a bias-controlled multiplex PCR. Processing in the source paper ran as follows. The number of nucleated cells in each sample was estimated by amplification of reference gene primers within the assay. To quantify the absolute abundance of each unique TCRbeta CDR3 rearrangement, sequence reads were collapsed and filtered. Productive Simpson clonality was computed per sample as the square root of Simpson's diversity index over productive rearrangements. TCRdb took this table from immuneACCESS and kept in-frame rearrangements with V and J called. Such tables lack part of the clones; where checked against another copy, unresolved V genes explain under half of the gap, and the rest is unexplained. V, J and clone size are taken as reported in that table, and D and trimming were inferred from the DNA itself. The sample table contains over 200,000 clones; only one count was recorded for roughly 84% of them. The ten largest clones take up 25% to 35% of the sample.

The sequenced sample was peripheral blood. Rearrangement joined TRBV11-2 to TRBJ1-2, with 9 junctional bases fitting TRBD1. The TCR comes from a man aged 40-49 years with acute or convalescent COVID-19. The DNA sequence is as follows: TGTGCCAGTGGCCGGGACAGGGCTTTGTATGGCTACACCTTC. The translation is CASGRDRALYGYTF. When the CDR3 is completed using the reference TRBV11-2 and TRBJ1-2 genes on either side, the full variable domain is EAGVAQSPRYKIIEKRQSVAFWCNPISGHATLYWYQQILGQGPKLLIQFQNNGVVDDSQLPKDRFSAERLKGVDSTLKIQPAKLEDSAVYLCASGRDRALYGYTFGSGTRLTVV.